These 5 T cell receptor beta chains were all obtained from the same sample, sequenced in a study of PD-L1 blockade in urothelial cancer. Data came from immunoSEQ multiplex PCR; TCRdb stores just in-frame clones and leaves some out. The table has about 55,000 clones, roughly 80% seen once; the top ten hold 3.5% to 4.5%. Sequenced here: PBMCs, sampled around atezolizumab (anti-PD-L1) treatment. The receptor source for this set is a man in his sixties or seventies with urothelial cancer.

The chain recombines TRBV9 with TRBJ2-1; D is possibly TRBD1 (5 bases). Per germline, CDR1 SGDLS and CDR2 YYNGEE. Trimming pared 1 base from V and 2 bases from J, leaving 10 bases between. The CDR3 covers 15 residues. In nucleotides, the CDR3 is TGTGCCAGCAGCGTACAGGGTCCGACCTACAATGAGCAGTTCTTC. The encoded protein is CASSVQGPTYNEQFF.

This clone was detected a few times. This chain links TRBV14 with TRBJ1-2, with D tentatively TRBD1 (5 bases). Trimming cost V 1 base and J 7 bases, with 10 bases left between them. The V gene's germline CDR1 is SGHDN and CDR2 FVKESK. The CDR3 has 13 residues. The CDR3 reads CASSQALGVGYTF. The CDR3 coding sequence is TGTGCCAGCAGCCAAGCATTAGGGGTTGGCTACACCTTC. The complete variable domain, with remaining parts taken from reference TRBV14 and TRBJ1-2, reads EAGVTQFPSHSVIEKGQTVTLRCDPISGHDNLYWYRRVMGKEIKFLLHFVKESKQDESGMPNNRFLAERTGGTYSTLKVQPAELEDSGVYFCASSQALGVGYTFGSGTRLTVV.

This sequence joins TRBV29-1 and TRBJ2-7; 8 positions agree with TRBD1. Germline V gene data show CDR1 as SQVTM and CDR2 as ANQGSEA. Unmatched junction bases numbered 4, after V lost 7 bases and J lost 2 bases. The CDR3 extends over 12 amino acids. The CDR3 region is CSAGQGTYEQYF. In DNA form, the CDR3 reads TGCAGCGCTGGACAGGGCACCTACGAGCAGTACTTC.

V usage is TRBV7-9 and J usage is TRBJ2-7; D unresolved. The ends were cut back, 5 bases at V and 5 bases at J, with 28 bases in the middle. The CDR3 totals 18 residues. Germline V CDR1 and CDR2: SEHNR, FQNEAQ (reference sequence). DNA of the CDR3: TGTGCCAGCAGCCCCCAAATGGCGAGAGAGGCGAATGTCCACGAGCAGTACTTC. It is translated as CASSPQMAREANVHEQYF.

The gene calls are TRBV9 and TRBJ1-1; no clear D gene. V shed 1 base and J shed 1 base, with 5 bases lying between them. The CDR3 consists of 13 residues. CDR1 is SGDLS, CDR2 YYNGEE, per germline. The CDR3 sequence is CASSVSPNTEAFF. DNA for the CDR3: TGTGCCAGCAGCGTAAGCCCGAACACTGAAGCTTTCTTT.